The sequence of this T cell receptor beta chain was determined in a study of CD8 T cells in Susac syndrome. Random-hexamer reverse transcription was applied to roughly 0.5 to 1 ug RNA. A single record per CDR3 protein comes from TCRdb applying MiXCR to the immunoSEQ multiplex PCR reads. The sample yields roughly 120,000 distinct CDR3 sequences, more than 90% seen once. The CDR3 has 16 residues. Trimming cost V 0 bases and J 3 bases; bases outside gene matches: 4. Germline loops: CDR1 LGHNA, CDR2 YNFKEQ. Blood CD8+ and CD4+ T cells underwent high-throughput TCR beta sequencing. Input material: CD4+ T cells from PBMCs. The rearrangement uses TRBV4-2 and TRBJ2-7; TRBD1 aligns across 11 bases. The receptor's source is a human donor in good health. In DNA, the CDR3 is TGTGCCAGCAGCCAAGAGAGTGGGACAGGGGGCTACGAGCAGTACTTC. This encodes CASSQESGTGGYEQYF.